Here is one T cell receptor (beta chain) with its context. This sample is drawn from a study of blood T cell repertoires in COVID-19. Study overall: Whether acute or convalescent, the COVID-19 samples came from the United States, Italy and Spain. Nucleic acid was either cDNA or gDNA, and it came from T cells, B-cell-depleted T cells, or PBMCs.

As processed by the authors: Amplification with reference gene primers provided the estimates of nucleated cell counts. Data came from immunoSEQ multiplex PCR; TCRdb stores just in-frame clones and leaves some out. For V, J and clone size, that table is used; D and trimming come from the DNA. Among around 130,000 clones listed, 70% to 85% were seen once. This CDR3 contains 12 residues. Trimming removed 4 bases from V and 5 bases from J, with 9 bases in between. Germline V gene sequence: CDR1 SGHRS, CDR2 YFSETQ. Sequencing used peripheral blood. This clonotype originated in a woman aged 45-65 years with acute or convalescent COVID-19. The rearrangement joins TRBV5-1 to TRBJ1-2; D gene ambiguous. For the CDR3, the DNA is TGCGCCAGCAGCCCTGTCGGGTATGGCTACACCTTC. Translated, it gives CASSPVGYGYTF.